Presented here are 7 T cell receptor beta chains from one specimen sequenced in a study of OX40 agonist ivuxolimab in advanced cancers. Only in-frame clones appear in the TCRdb table, and some are missing; sequencing was by immunoSEQ multiplex PCR. This sample has 24,000 or so clones, with more than 80% found just once. The sequencing here drew on CD4+ or CD8+ T cells sorted from blood, taken in a trial of the OX40 agonist ivuxolimab. The receptors were gathered from an adult with an advanced solid tumor such as melanoma, head and neck, liver or kidney cancer.

The rearrangement links TRBV18 to TRBJ1-5; a weak D match, TRBD1 (5 bases). Deletions cut 2 bases from V and 4 bases from J, with 15 bases between. Per germline, CDR1 KGHSH and CDR2 LQKENI. CDR3 length: 16 residues. The CDR3 DNA follows: TGTGCCAGCTCACCAGGCGTCCGGGGCGGGAATCAGCCCCAGCATTTT. Its translation: CASSPGVRGGNQPQHF.

The chain joins TRBV2 to TRBJ1-6; D is perhaps TRBD1 (5 bases). The CDR3 contains 15 residues. The V end lost 6 bases, the J end lost 7 bases, and 16 bases lay between the germline ends. Per the germline V gene, CDR1 is SNHLY and CDR2 is FYNNEI. The CDR3 nucleotides read TGTGCCAGCAGGGAGCAGGCCACAGGCAATTCACCCCTCCACTTT. As protein: CASREQATGNSPLHF.

The chain couples TRBV11-3 to TRBJ2-3; 8 bases map to TRBD2. The CDR3 covers 15 residues. Germline-derived CDR1 and CDR2 are SGHNT and YENEEA. The ends lost 1 base at V and 4 bases at J; junction bases unmatched: 4. This chain's CDR3 is CASSLAAGGSDTQYF. The CDR3 bases are TGTGCCAGCAGCTTAGCTGCGGGAGGCTCAGATACGCAGTATTTT. The entire variable domain, with the rest obtained from reference TRBV11-3 and TRBJ2-3, is as follows: EAGVVQSPRYKIIEKKQPVAFWCNPISGHNTLYWYLQNLGQGPELLIRYENEEAVDDSQLPKDRFSAERLKGVDSTLKIQPAELGDSAVYLCASSLAAGGSDTQYFGPGTRLTVL.

This chain links TRBV19 with TRBJ2-7, with D tentatively TRBD1 (6 bases). CDR1 is LNHDA and CDR2 is SQIVND in the germline V gene (reference sequence). The CDR3 runs to 16 residues. The V end lost 5 bases, the J end lost 6 bases, and 23 bases lay between the germline ends. The CDR3 DNA reads TGTGCCAGTAGTGCCACCGGGACAAGGAAGGGGCTCGAGCAGTACTTC. As protein: CASSATGTRKGLEQYF.

V gene TRBV18 combines with J gene TRBJ1-5; D is uncertain. V lost 3 bases, J lost 0 bases, and 12 bases lay in between. The CDR3 is 16 amino acids. CDR1 is KGHSH and CDR2 is LQKENI in the germline V gene. The CDR3 region is CASSPWGTDSNQPQHF. The CDR3 DNA is TGTGCCAGCTCACCGTGGGGAACCGATAGCAATCAGCCCCAGCATTTT.

This chain joins TRBV7-9 and TRBJ1-6; no definite D call. The CDR3 has 13 amino acids. Germline-derived CDR1 and CDR2 are SEHNR and FQNEAQ (reference sequence). V shed 4 bases and J shed 7 bases, with 8 bases lying between them. CDR3 DNA: TGTGCCAGCAGCTACCCACCCAATTCACCCCTCCACTTT. It specifies CASSYPPNSPLHF.

The chain links TRBV5-4 to TRBJ2-2, with D possibly matching TRBD1 (7 bases). CDR1 and CDR2 (germline): SGHNT, YYREEE (reference sequence). CDR3 length: 15 amino acids. Trimming shortened V by 1 base and J by 6 bases, and 13 bases separated the two germline ends. CDR3 DNA: TGTGCCAGCAGCTTGCGGCAGGGGGAGGCCGGGGAGCTGTTTTTT. Amino acids: CASSLRQGEAGELFF.